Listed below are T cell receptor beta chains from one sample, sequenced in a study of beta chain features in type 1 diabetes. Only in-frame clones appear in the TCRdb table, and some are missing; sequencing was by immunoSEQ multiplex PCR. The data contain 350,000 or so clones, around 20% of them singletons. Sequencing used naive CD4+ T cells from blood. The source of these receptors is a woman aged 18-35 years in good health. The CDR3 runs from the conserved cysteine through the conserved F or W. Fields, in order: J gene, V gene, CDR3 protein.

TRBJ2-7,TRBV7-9,CASSSPGTGGREQYF
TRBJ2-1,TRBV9,CASSVTKEGEQFF
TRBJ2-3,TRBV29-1,CSAAGGRGTDTQYF
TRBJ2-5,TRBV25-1,CASSVGAGASQETQYF
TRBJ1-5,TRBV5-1,CASSLGQGVGQPQHF
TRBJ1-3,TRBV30,CAWSGTGYTGNTIYF
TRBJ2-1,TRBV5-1,CASSSVAGLQNEQFF
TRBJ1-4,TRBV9,CASSETGLHEKLFF
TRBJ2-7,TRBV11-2,CASSPAGGYEQYF
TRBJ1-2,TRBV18,CASSRQGADYGYTF
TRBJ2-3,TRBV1,CTSSQETSGTSTDTQYF
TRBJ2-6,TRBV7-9,CASSIQGSGANVLTF
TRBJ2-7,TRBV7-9,CASSTEAGPSYEQYF
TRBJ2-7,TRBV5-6,CASSLYVGGPYEQYF
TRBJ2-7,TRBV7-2,CASSWGGAGREQYF
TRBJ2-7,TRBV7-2,CASSPRDRGYEQYF
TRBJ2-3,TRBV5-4,CASSLGDTQYF
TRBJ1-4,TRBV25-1,CASRTHDRVFF
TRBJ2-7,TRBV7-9,CASSSDRTSYEQYF
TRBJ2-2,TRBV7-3,CASSSKTPPGELFF
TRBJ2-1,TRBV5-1,CASSTRDSYNEQFF
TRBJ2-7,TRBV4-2,CASSDWVTYEQYF
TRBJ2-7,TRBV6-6,CASSWSASSYEQYF
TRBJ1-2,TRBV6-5,CATFRGSDGYTF